Listed below are T cell receptor beta chains from one sample, sequenced in a study of CD8 T cells in ankylosing spondylitis. In TCRdb, the 5' RACE reads were re-called with MiXCR into one record per CDR3 protein. This table has about 340,000 distinct CDR3 sequences, about 20% appearing once. Input material: blood, either unsorted or a sorted T cell fraction (not recorded which). The receptors come from a male donor with ankylosing spondylitis or in good health (not recorded which). Each CDR3 is given with its conserved first and last residue. D genes are given only for firm matches. Size values are once, few and many counts, or a class for expanded clones, and some rows have none.

D gene	V gene	J gene	clone size	CDR3 protein	CDR3 DNA
.	TRBV4-1	TRBJ2-7	.	CASSQGMDEQYF	TGCGCCAGCAGCCAAGGAATGGACGAGCAGTACTTC
.	TRBV20-1	TRBJ2-3	.	CSARDRGSTDTQYF	TGCAGTGCTAGAGATCGAGGCAGCACAGATACGCAGTATTTT
.	TRBV12-3/TRBV12-4	TRBJ1-1	few	CASGRGQRTEAFF	TGTGCCAGCGGTCGGGGCCAAAGGACTGAAGCTTTCTTT
TRBD2	TRBV20-1	TRBJ2-2	many	CSASGLAGKNTGELFF	TGCAGTGCTAGCGGACTAGCGGGGAAGAACACCGGGGAGCTGTTTTTT
TRBD2	TRBV19	TRBJ2-7	.	CASSIVSAGETYEQYF	TGTGCCAGTAGTATCGTTTCAGCGGGGGAAACCTACGAGCAGTACTTC
.	TRBV12-3/TRBV12-4	TRBJ2-3	few	CASSFSGSPDTQYF	TGTGCCAGCAGTTTCTCAGGGAGCCCAGATACGCAGTATTTT
TRBD1	TRBV11-2	TRBJ2-1	.	CASTLGSGTGGMGEQFF	TGTGCCAGCACCCTAGGGTCGGGGACAGGGGGTATGGGTGAGCAGTTCTTC
.	TRBV7-6	TRBJ2-1	.	CASSLEFAVSSYNEQFF	TGTGCCAGCAGCTTAGAATTCGCAGTTAGCTCCTACAATGAGCAGTTCTTC
.	TRBV7-9	TRBJ2-5	.	CASSPPDEVQETQYF	TGTGCCAGCAGCCCCCCGGACGAAGTCCAAGAGACCCAGTACTTC
TRBD1	TRBV9	TRBJ2-1	.	CASSMSGTGNEQFF	TGTGCCAGCAGCATGTCCGGGACAGGCAATGAGCAGTTCTTC
TRBD1	TRBV6-1	TRBJ1-5	.	CASIAGGRNQPQHF	TGTGCCAGCATTGCAGGGGGACGCAATCAGCCCCAGCATTTT
TRBD1	TRBV10-3	TRBJ2-1	few	CAITEDRGNEQFF	TGTGCCATCACTGAGGACAGGGGGAATGAGCAGTTCTTC
TRBD1	TRBV28	TRBJ2-1	many	CASRAGKGTGKAYNEQFF	TGTGCCAGCAGGGCTGGTAAGGGGACAGGGAAGGCCTACAATGAGCAGTTCTTC
TRBD2	TRBV5-5	TRBJ2-1	.	CASSGPSGPYNEQFF	TGTGCCAGCAGCGGACCTAGCGGACCTTACAATGAGCAGTTCTTC